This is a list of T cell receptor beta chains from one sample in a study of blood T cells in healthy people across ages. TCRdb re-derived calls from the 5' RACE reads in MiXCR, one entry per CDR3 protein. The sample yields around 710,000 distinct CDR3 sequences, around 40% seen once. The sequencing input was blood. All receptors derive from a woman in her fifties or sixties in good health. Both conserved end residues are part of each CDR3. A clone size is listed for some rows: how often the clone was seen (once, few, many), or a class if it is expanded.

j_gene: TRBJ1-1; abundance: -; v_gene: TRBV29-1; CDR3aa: CSVAGDTEAFF
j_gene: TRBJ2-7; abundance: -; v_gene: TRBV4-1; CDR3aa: CASSQRQFYEQYF
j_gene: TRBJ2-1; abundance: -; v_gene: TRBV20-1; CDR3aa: CSARNFLAGDKGEQFF
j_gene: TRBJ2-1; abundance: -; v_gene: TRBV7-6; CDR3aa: CASTPRTNYNEQFF
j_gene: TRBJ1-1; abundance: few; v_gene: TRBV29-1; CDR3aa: CSAQLRGWEAFF
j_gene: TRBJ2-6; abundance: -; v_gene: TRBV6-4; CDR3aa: CASSDIGSGANVLTF
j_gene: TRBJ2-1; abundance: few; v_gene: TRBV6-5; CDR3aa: CASSYELADYNEQFF
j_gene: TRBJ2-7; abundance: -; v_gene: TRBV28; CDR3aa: CASSNSDRYEQYF
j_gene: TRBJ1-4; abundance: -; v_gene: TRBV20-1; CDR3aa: CSARDGAGGGEKLFF
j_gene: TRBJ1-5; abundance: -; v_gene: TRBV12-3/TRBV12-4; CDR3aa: CASSLDGGPNQPQHF
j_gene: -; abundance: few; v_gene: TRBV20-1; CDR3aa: CSARHPSSSYNEQYF
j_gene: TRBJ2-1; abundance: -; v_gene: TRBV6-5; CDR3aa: CANIRAGGEHEQFF
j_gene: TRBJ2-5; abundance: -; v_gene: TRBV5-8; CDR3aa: CASGLTGGLTETQYF
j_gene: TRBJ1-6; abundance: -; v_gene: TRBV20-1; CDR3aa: CSAPPVDPRGPLHF
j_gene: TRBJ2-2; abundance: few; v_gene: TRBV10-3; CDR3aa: CAISPSRAEKSGELFF
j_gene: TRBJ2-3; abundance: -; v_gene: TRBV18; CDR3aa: CASSPQVGASTDTQYF
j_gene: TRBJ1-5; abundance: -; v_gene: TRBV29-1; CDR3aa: CSVGSSLPNQPQHF
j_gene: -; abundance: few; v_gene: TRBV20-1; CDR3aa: CSDNEQYF
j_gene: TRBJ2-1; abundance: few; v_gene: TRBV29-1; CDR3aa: CSVGITSLNEQFF
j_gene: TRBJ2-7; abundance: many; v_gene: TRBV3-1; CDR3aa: CASSQDGGTPYEQYF
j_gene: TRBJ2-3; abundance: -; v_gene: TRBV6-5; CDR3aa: CASSRTGASTDTQYF
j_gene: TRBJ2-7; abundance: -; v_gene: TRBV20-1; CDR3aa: CSARDPSGPYEQYF
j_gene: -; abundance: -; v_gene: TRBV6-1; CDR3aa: CASCRVAGNSYEQYF
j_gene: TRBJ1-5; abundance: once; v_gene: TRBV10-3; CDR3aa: CAISRDNQPQHF
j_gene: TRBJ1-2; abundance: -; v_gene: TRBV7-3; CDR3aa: CASSLTIRDRGYGYTF
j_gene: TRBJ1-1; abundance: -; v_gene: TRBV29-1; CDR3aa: CSVPGDRGDTEAFF
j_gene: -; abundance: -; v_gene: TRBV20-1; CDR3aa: CSAQESSEQYF
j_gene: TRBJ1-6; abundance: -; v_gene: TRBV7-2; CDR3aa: CASSYRTAQVESYNSPLHF
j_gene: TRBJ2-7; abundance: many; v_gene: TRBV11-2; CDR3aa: CASSPSPGQGSYEQYF
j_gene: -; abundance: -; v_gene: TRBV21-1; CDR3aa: CASSRGQGLQLEQYF
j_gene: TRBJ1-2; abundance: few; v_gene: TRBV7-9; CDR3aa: CASSLGPIDNGYTF
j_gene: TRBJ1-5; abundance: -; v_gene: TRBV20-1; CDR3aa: CSATMSHGLSNQPQHF
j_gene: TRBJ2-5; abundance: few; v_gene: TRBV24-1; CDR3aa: CATSDLTGSQETQYF
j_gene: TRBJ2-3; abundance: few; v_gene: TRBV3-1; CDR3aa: CASSPRGGNTDTQYF
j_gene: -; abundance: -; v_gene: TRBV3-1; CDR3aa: CASSQAGEVSEQYF
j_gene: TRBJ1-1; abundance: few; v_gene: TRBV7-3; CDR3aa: CASGPGAENEAFF
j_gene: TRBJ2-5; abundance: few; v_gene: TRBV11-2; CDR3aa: CASSPLWGEQYF
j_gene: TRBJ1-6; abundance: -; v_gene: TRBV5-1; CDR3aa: CASSRPGQNSPLHF
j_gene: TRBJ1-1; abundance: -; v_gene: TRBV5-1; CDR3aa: CASSSAGRNTEAFF
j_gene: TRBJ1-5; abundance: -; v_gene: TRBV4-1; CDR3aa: CASSPAWDSNQPQHF
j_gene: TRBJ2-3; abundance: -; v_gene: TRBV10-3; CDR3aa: CAISEVSRGNTDTQYF
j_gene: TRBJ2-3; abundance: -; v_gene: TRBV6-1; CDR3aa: CASIEEDIATQYF
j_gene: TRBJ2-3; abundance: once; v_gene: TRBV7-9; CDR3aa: CVSSRGPRSADTQYF
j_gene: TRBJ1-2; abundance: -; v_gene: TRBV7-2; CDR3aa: CASSLGRGTARGGYTF
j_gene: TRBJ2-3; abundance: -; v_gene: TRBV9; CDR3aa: CASTTLQADTQYF